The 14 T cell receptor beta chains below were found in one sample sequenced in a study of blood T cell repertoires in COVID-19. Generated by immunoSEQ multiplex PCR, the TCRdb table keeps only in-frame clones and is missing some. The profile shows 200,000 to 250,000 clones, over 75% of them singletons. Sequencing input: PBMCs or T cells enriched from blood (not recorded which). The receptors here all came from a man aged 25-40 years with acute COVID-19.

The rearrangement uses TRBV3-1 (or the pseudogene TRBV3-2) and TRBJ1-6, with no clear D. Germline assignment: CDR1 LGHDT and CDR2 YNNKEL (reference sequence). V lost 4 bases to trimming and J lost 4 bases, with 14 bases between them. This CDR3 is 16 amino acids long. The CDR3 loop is CASSPLRRAYNSPLHF. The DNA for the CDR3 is TGTGCCAGCAGCCCTCTAAGGAGGGCATATAATTCACCCCTCCACTTT.

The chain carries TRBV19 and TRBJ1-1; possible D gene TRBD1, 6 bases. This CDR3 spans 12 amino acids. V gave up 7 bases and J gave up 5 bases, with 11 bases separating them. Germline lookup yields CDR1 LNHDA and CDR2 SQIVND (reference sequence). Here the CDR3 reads CASKLGATEAFF. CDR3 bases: TGTGCCAGTAAGTTGGGGGCGACTGAAGCTTTCTTT.

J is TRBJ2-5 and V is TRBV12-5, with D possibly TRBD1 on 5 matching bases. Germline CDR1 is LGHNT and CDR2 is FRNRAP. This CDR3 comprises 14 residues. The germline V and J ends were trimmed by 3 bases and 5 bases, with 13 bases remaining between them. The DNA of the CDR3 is TGTGCTAGTGGTTTTATGACAGCGACGGAGACCCAGTACTTC. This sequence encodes CASGFMTATETQYF.

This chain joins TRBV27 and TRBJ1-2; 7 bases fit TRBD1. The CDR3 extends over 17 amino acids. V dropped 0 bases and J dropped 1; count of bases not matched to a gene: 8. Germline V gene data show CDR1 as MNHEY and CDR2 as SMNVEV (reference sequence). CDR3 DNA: TGTGCCAGCAGTTTATCGATCGGCCAGGGGGTTAACTATGGCTACACCTTC. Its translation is CASSLSIGQGVNYGYTF.

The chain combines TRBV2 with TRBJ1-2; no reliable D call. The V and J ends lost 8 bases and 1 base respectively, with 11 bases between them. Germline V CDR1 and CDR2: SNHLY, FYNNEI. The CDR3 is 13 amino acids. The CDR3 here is CASLYRDNYGYTF. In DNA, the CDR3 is TGTGCCAGCCTGTACAGAGATAACTATGGCTACACCTTC.

CDR3 nucleotides: TGTGCCAGCAGCGTAGGGGTGCAGGGATCAGGGGAGCTGTTTTTT. Its translation is CASSVGVQGSGELFF. The chain combines TRBV9 with TRBJ2-2; D is possibly TRBD1 (5 bases). CDR3 size: 15 residues. Germline V gene data show CDR1 as SGDLS and CDR2 as YYNGEE. V was trimmed by 0 bases and J by 8 bases, leaving 14 bases between them.

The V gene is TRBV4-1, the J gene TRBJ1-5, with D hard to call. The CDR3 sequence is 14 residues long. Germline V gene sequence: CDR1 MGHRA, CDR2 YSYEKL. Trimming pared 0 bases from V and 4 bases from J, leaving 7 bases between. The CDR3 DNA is TGCGCCAGCAGCCAAGAGGGGAGAAATCAGCCCCAGCATTTT. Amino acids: CASSQEGRNQPQHF.

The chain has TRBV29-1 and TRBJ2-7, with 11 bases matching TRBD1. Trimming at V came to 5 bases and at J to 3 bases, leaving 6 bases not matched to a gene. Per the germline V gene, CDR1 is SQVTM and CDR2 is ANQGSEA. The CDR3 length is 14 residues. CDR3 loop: CSVLTGTGGYEQYF. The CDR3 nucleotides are TGCAGCGTTCTTACCGGGACAGGGGGCTACGAGCAGTACTTC.

The CDR3 protein is CASSHRDISYEQYF. As DNA, the CDR3 is TGTGCCAGCAGCCACCGGGACATCTCCTACGAGCAGTACTTC. This chain connects TRBV3-1 (or the pseudogene TRBV3-2) to TRBJ2-7, with D maybe TRBD1 (6 bases). V was clipped by 3 bases and J by 0 bases, with 9 bases between them. The CDR3 consists of 14 residues. CDR1 and CDR2 (germline): LGHDT, YNNKEL (reference sequence).

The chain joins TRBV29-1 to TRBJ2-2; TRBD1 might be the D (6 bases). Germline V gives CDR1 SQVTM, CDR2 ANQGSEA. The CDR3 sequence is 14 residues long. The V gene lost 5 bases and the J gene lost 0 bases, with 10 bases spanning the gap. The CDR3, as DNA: TGCAGCGTTTATTACAGGGCGAACACCGGGGAGCTGTTTTTT. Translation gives CSVYYRANTGELFF.

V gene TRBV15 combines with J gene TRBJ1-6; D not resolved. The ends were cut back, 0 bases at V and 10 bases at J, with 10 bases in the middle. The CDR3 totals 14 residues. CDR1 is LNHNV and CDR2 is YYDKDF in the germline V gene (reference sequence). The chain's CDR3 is CATSRDQTGSPLHF. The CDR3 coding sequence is TGTGCCACCAGCAGAGATCAAACGGGGTCACCCCTCCACTTT.

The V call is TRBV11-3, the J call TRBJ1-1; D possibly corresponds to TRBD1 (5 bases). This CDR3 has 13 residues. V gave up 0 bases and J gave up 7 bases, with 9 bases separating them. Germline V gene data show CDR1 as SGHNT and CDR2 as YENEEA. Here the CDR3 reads CASSLDGTYEAFF. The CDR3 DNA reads TGTGCCAGCAGCTTAGATGGGACTTATGAAGCTTTCTTT.

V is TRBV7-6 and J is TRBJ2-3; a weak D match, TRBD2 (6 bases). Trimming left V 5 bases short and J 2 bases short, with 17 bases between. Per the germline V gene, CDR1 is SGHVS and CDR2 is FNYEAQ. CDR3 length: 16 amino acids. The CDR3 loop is CASSPTGVGSTDTQYF. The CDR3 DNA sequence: TGTGCCAGCAGCCCCACGGGAGTGGGGTCCACAGATACGCAGTATTTT. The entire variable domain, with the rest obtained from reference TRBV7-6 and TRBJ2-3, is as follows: GAGVSQSPRYKVTKRGQDVALRCDPISGHVSLYWYRQALGQGPEFLTYFNYEAQQDKSGLPNDRFSAERPEGSISTLTIQRTEQRDSAMYRCASSPTGVGSTDTQYFGPGTRLTVL.

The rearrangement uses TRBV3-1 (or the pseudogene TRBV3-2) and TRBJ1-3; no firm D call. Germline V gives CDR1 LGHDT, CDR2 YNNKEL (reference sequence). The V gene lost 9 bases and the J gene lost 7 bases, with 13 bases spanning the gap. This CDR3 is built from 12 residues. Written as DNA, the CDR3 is TGTGCCAGTAGAATGGGAGGGAACACCATATATTTT. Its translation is CASRMGGNTIYF.